This TCR beta chain was sequenced during a study of shared clonotypes between healthy human individuals. On this clone: Its specificity is not known.

Regarding the study as a whole: Sorted-subset samples were not fully sequenced, rarefaction indicated. The sole specimen, blood, was sampled, and tissue repertoires likely differ. Generation probabilities of non-shared clonotypes were lower (relative to those shared by all four donors).

Naive CD8 cells, CD45RO-negative and positively selected for CCR7, excluded terminally differentiated effector memory CD45RA+ cells. CDR1 SEHNR and CDR2 FQNEAQ come from the germline V gene (reference sequence). The CDR3 is made up of 15 amino acids. V dropped 5 bases and J dropped 1 base, with 15 bases sitting between them. The assay was immunoSEQ multiplex PCR, and TCRdb's table has in-frame clones only and misses some. The sample has about 650,000 clones, 95% to 96% seen once; the top ten hold roughly 0.1%. The V call is TRBV7-9, the J call TRBJ2-7, with D maybe TRBD2 (5 bases). The receptor's source is a woman aged 25 to 39 in good health. The sample taken for sequencing was naive CD8+ T cells sorted from blood. CDR3 bases: TGTGCCAGCAGCCCGGGCGGTGAGGGTTCCTACGAGCAGTACTTC. This codes for CASSPGGEGSYEQYF.